Reported below is one TCR beta chain. Its matching antigen is unknown. These data are taken from a study of cytomegalovirus exposure and HLA in healthy donors. Findings of the study overall: Analysis was carried out at a later point, and it linked a missense DCLRE1C variant to TCR beta V- and J-gene trimming. Rare TCR sequences predominated, though certain public TCRs were found in many donors.

The CDR3 has 16 amino acids. Germline-derived CDR1 and CDR2 are GTSNPN and SVGIG (reference sequence). PCR involved 60 Vbeta and 13 Jbeta primers. The data were produced by immunoSEQ multiplex PCR, yet TCRdb's version contains in-frame clones alone and is incomplete. There are 65,000 to 85,000 clones in the sample, with approximately 1.4% held by the top ten. The genes are TRBV30 and TRBJ2-6; 12 bases are shared with TRBD1. This receptor was taken from a woman in her sixties in good health and CMV-seronegative. Input material: PBMCs. The CDR3 DNA reads as TGTGCTTCCACCGGGACAGGGGGCTATGGGGCCAACGTCCTGACTTTC. Translated: CASTGTGGYGANVLTF.